These 32 T cell receptor beta chains were sequenced from one sample in a study of blood T cell repertoires in COVID-19. Clones were sequenced by immunoSEQ multiplex PCR, and TCRdb holds only the in-frame ones, with some missing. This repertoire shows 68,000 or so clones, around 89% found once; its top ten account for over 6%. Sequenced input: peripheral blood. These receptors came from a woman aged 70 to 79 with acute or convalescent COVID-19.

The genes are TRBV5-4 and TRBJ2-5; D possibly corresponds to TRBD2 (6 bases). The CDR3 length is 16 residues. Trimming removed 0 bases from V and 5 bases from J, with 17 bases in between. Germline V gene sequence: CDR1 SGHNT, CDR2 YYREEE (reference sequence). Here the CDR3 reads CASSLAVGGVGETQYF. In DNA form, the CDR3 reads TGTGCCAGCAGCTTGGCCGTGGGGGGAGTGGGCGAGACCCAGTACTTC.

The chain employs TRBV6-5 and TRBJ1-2; D is perhaps TRBD1 (5 bases). CDR3 length: 13 residues. CDR1 is MNHEY, CDR2 SVGAGI, per germline. V was shortened by 4 bases and J by 4 bases, with 10 bases between the two germline ends. The CDR3: CASSFQGPYGYTF. DNA for the CDR3: TGTGCCAGCAGTTTCCAGGGCCCCTATGGCTACACCTTC.

CDR3: CAIRAGTANSPLHF. In DNA, the CDR3 is TGTGCCATCAGAGCCGGGACAGCTAATTCACCCCTCCACTTT. The chain joins TRBV10-3 to TRBJ1-6, with 7 positions matching TRBD1. There are 14 residues in the CDR3. The germline V gene encodes CDR1 ENHRY and CDR2 SYGVKD. V trimming: 6 bases; J trimming: 6 bases; junction bases outside the gene matches: 5.

The genes are TRBV5-1 and TRBJ1-3, with TRBD1 matching over 7 bases. The germline gives CDR1 SGHRS, CDR2 YFSETQ. The CDR3 runs 15 residues. V lost 0 bases and J lost 4; bases outside the gene matches: 4. The CDR3 region is CASSLGTGEGNTIYF. The CDR3 coding sequence is TGCGCCAGCAGCTTGGGGACAGGCGAGGGAAACACCATATATTTT.

This rearrangement joins TRBV7-3 to TRBJ2-2, with TRBD1 matching 9 bases. The germline gives CDR1 SGHTA, CDR2 FQGTGA. The V and J ends lost 6 bases and 13 bases, in that order; junction bases with no gene match: 9. The CDR3 totals 13 residues. CDR3 protein: CASSRRGQGSLFF. In nucleotides, the CDR3 is TGTGCCAGCAGTAGAAGGGGACAGGGCTCGCTGTTTTTT. Variable domain in full (rest from reference TRBV7-3 and TRBJ2-2): GAGVSQTPSNKVTEKGKYVELRCDPISGHTALYWYRQSLGQGPEFLIYFQGTGAADDSGLPNDRFFAVRPEGSVSTLKIQRTERGDSAVYLCASSRRGQGSLFFGEGSRLTVL.

This clone was seen a few times. This rearrangement joins TRBV19 to TRBJ2-7, with a weak D call TRBD2 (5 bases). Germline-derived CDR1 and CDR2 are LNHDA and SQIVND (reference sequence). Trimming took 3 bases from V and 2 from J, leaving 11 bases between them. The CDR3 has 14 amino acids. As DNA, the CDR3 is TGTGCCAGTAGTATCGCAGTGGGAGCCTACGAGCAGTACTTC. It translates to CASSIAVGAYEQYF.

The chain is built from TRBV24-1 and TRBJ2-3, with TRBD2 identical over 12 bases. This CDR3 is 16 amino acids long. J was trimmed by 3 bases and V by 0 bases; bases with no gene match: 0. Germline V gene lookup returns CDR1 KGHDR and CDR2 SFDVKD. CDR3 amino acids: CATSDLTSGRTDTQYF. CDR3 nucleotide sequence: TGTGCCACCAGTGATTTGACTAGCGGGAGGACAGATACGCAGTATTTT.

CDR3 region: CASSPRGSGNQPQHF. Here the CDR3 DNA reads TGTGCCAGCAGCCCCAGGGGGTCGGGCAATCAGCCCCAGCATTTT. J is TRBJ1-5 and V is TRBV28; 7 bases are a match to TRBD1. Trimming removed 6 bases from V and 2 bases from J; junction bases left unmatched: 7. This CDR3 has 15 amino acids. Germline-derived CDR1 and CDR2 are MDHEN and SYDVKM.

The chain is built from TRBV18 and TRBJ1-1, with 9 positions matching TRBD1. Trimming removed 5 bases from V and 5 bases from J; junction bases left unmatched: 12. The CDR3 is 16 amino acids. CDR1 and CDR2 from the germline V gene are KGHSH and LQKENI. CDR3 sequence reads: CASSFSQGAPSTEAFF. As DNA, the CDR3 is TGTGCCAGCTCATTCTCACAGGGGGCCCCCTCAACTGAAGCTTTCTTT. Full variable domain (missing parts from reference TRBV18 and TRBJ1-1): NAGVMQNPRHLVRRRGQEARLRCSPMKGHSHVYWYRQLPEEGLKFMVYLQKENIIDESGMPKERFSAEFPKEGPSILRIQQVVRGDSAAYFCASSFSQGAPSTEAFFGQGTRLTVV.

The rearrangement joins TRBV4-1 to TRBJ2-5, with 8 bases fitting TRBD1. Looked up from germline, CDR1 is MGHRA and CDR2 is YSYEKL. Trimming at V came to 4 bases and at J to 4 bases, leaving 8 bases not matched to a gene. The CDR3 contains 15 residues. The CDR3 here is CASSLTGTGGETQYF. DNA of the CDR3: TGCGCCAGCAGCCTGACCGGGACAGGAGGAGAGACCCAGTACTTC.

The chain couples TRBV5-1 to TRBJ2-2, with 9 positions matching TRBD1. The V gene's germline CDR1 is SGHRS and CDR2 YFSETQ. Losses at the gene ends were 4 bases for V and 5 bases for J; bases not matched to a gene: 6. The CDR3 has 15 residues. The CDR3, as DNA: TGCGCCAGCAGCCTTTGGACAGGGGAGACCGGGGAGCTGTTTTTT. Protein sequence: CASSLWTGETGELFF.

J is TRBJ1-2 and V is TRBV11-2, with a weak D call TRBD1 (6 bases). Trimming removed 1 base from V and 6 bases from J, with 9 bases in between. The CDR3 totals 13 residues. The germline gives CDR1 SGHAT, CDR2 FQNNGV. As DNA, the CDR3 is TGTGCCAGCAGCTTAGCGTCAGGGGATGGCTACACCTTC. This encodes CASSLASGDGYTF.

J is TRBJ2-7 and V is TRBV12-3 or TRBV12-4; 9 positions match TRBD2. CDR3 length equals 13 residues. J was trimmed by 5 bases and V by 10 bases; bases with no gene match: 9. The CDR3 nucleotides are TGTGCCATCTACCAGCGGGAGGAAAACGAGCAGTACTTC. This translates into CAIYQREENEQYF.

This clone was recorded once. This rearrangement joins TRBV5-1 to TRBJ2-1, with 7 nucleotides matching TRBD2. V shed 5 bases and J 4 bases; nucleotides not matched to a gene: 9. The CDR3 is 15 amino acids. Looked up from germline, CDR1 is SGHRS and CDR2 is YFSETQ. This CDR3 reads CASRGGLAAYNEQFF. CDR3 nucleotides: TGCGCCAGCAGAGGAGGGCTAGCGGCATACAATGAGCAGTTCTTC. Using reference TRBV5-1 and TRBJ2-1 for the parts outside the CDR3, the full variable domain is KAGVTQTPRYLIKTRGQQVTLSCSPISGHRSVSWYQQTPGQGLQFLFEYFSETQRNKGNFPGRFSGRQFSNSRSEMNVSTLELGDSALYLCASRGGLAAYNEQFFGPGTRLTVL.

The gene calls are TRBV5-6 and TRBJ1-1; TRBD1 matches 8 bases. Germline-derived CDR1 and CDR2 are SGHDT and YYEEEE. With V trimmed by 4 bases and J by 6 bases, 11 bases remained unmatched. The CDR3 extends over 15 amino acids. CDR3 DNA sequence: TGTGCCAGCAGCAATCTGGACAGGGTCTTGGCTGAAGCTTTCTTT. Residues: CASSNLDRVLAEAFF.

This clone was detected only once. The V gene is TRBV2, the J gene TRBJ2-3; 8 bases are shared with TRBD2. Germline-derived CDR1 and CDR2 are SNHLY and FYNNEI. This CDR3 has 16 amino acids. The V segment lost 0 bases and the J segment 3 bases; nucleotides outside the gene matches: 5. This CDR3 reads CASSEALGTRTDTQYF. As DNA, the CDR3 is TGTGCCAGCAGTGAAGCGCTGGGGACTAGGACAGATACGCAGTATTTT.

CDR3 DNA sequence: TGTGCCATCAGCCCCGGGACTAGCACAGATACGCAGTATTTT. This gives the protein CAISPGTSTDTQYF. This rearrangement joins TRBV10-3 to TRBJ2-3, with a possible D match to TRBD2 (6 bases). Looked up from germline, CDR1 is ENHRY and CDR2 is SYGVKD. There are 14 residues in the CDR3. Trimming pared 6 bases from V and 0 bases from J, leaving 10 bases between.

This chain joins TRBV19 and TRBJ2-1; no clear D. V was shortened by 5 bases and J by 4 bases, with 27 bases between the two germline ends. Per germline, CDR1 LNHDA and CDR2 SQIVND (reference sequence). There are 19 residues in the CDR3. As DNA, the CDR3 is TGTGCCAGTAGTCCCTCAGAGGCTGGATCCGCTACGTTTTACAATGAGCAGTTCTTC. As protein: CASSPSEAGSATFYNEQFF.

The chain combines TRBV12-5 with TRBJ1-2; 7 bases align to TRBD1. CDR1 is LGHNT and CDR2 is FRNRAP in the germline V gene. The CDR3 loop spans 14 amino acids. The trim removed 5 bases at V and 0 bases at J, leaving 3 bases unmatched. The CDR3 region is CASGPGTANYGYTF. As DNA, the CDR3 is TGTGCTAGTGGTCCCGGGACAGCTAACTATGGCTACACCTTC. Together with reference TRBV12-5 and TRBJ1-2, the CDR3 gives the full variable domain: DARVTQTPRHKVTEMGQEVTMRCQPILGHNTVFWYRQTMMQGLELLAYFRNRAPLDDSGMPKDRFSAEMPDATLATLKIQPSEPRDSAVYFCASGPGTANYGYTFGSGTRLTVV.

This sequence joins TRBV6-5 and TRBJ2-7; D unresolved. Trimming shortened V by 7 bases and J by 0 bases, and 16 bases separated the two germline ends. The CDR3 spans 15 residues. Germline loops: CDR1 MNHEY, CDR2 SVGAGI. CDR3 DNA sequence: TGTGCCAGCACCTACCCGCCTTCCCGCTCCTACGAGCAGTACTTC. Its protein is CASTYPPSRSYEQYF.

The genes are TRBV7-3 and TRBJ1-1; TRBD1 is a possible D gene (5 bases). V dropped 0 bases and J dropped 5 bases, with 13 bases sitting between them. CDR1 is SGHTA, CDR2 FQGTGA, per germline. CDR3 size: 15 residues. CDR3 residues: CASSLTGGGRTEAFF. Here the CDR3 DNA reads TGTGCCAGCAGCTTAACCGGCGGGGGAAGGACTGAAGCTTTCTTT.

The chain couples TRBV28 to TRBJ2-6, with TRBD2 matching 8 bases. Germline V gene sequence: CDR1 MDHEN, CDR2 SYDVKM. Trimming removed 8 bases from V and 0 bases from J; junction bases left unmatched: 18. The CDR3 is made up of 20 amino acids. CDR3 region: CASLPSGSPTPDSGANVLTF. CDR3 nucleotide sequence: TGTGCCAGCCTCCCCAGCGGGAGTCCTACCCCCGACTCTGGGGCCAACGTCCTGACTTTC.

A single count supports this clone. V usage is TRBV6-5 and J usage is TRBJ2-2; 7 bases are a match to TRBD2. The V gene's germline CDR1 is MNHEY and CDR2 SVGAGI. The CDR3 has 16 residues. After removal of 4 bases from V and 5 bases from J, the junction contained 10 bases not matched to a gene. The CDR3 protein is CASSSPGRGGTGELFF. CDR3 nucleotides: TGTGCCAGCAGTTCCCCGGGACGGGGAGGGACCGGGGAGCTGTTTTTT.

J is TRBJ2-7 and V is TRBV3-1 (or the pseudogene TRBV3-2), with 7 bases aligning to TRBD1. CDR3 length: 13 amino acids. CDR1 and CDR2 from the germline V gene are LGHDT and YNNKEL (reference sequence). Unmatched junction bases numbered 4, after V lost 6 bases and J lost 2 bases. This CDR3 is CASRGDRTYEQYF. The CDR3 DNA reads as TGTGCCAGCAGGGGGGACAGAACCTACGAGCAGTACTTC.

The table lists this clone with a count of one. The chain uses TRBV27 and TRBJ1-1; D call uncertain. V was trimmed by 4 bases and J by 1 base, leaving 7 bases between them. Germline-derived CDR1 and CDR2 are MNHEY and SMNVEV (reference sequence). The CDR3 sequence is 13 residues long. The CDR3 is CASSSYTNTEAFF. The CDR3 DNA sequence: TGTGCCAGCAGTTCCTATACGAACACTGAAGCTTTCTTT.

J is TRBJ2-1 and V is TRBV7-2; TRBD2 matches at 7 bases. The germline gives CDR1 SGHTA, CDR2 FQGNSA. After removal of 4 bases from V and 6 bases from J, the junction contained 12 bases not matched to a gene. The CDR3 loop spans 16 amino acids. The CDR3 DNA reads TGTGCCAGCAGCTGGGGGGGACTGCTCGTCTCCAATGAGCAGTTCTTC. This translates into CASSWGGLLVSNEQFF.

This chain uses TRBV6-5 with TRBJ1-5; D gene uncertain. Deletions cut 7 bases from V and 2 bases from J, with 12 bases between. CDR1 and CDR2 (germline): MNHEY, SVGAGI. There are 14 residues in the CDR3. The DNA for the CDR3 is TGTGCCAGCAAAGAGATCGTCGGCAATCAGCCCCAGCATTTT. Translated: CASKEIVGNQPQHF.

The chain has TRBV21-1 and TRBJ1-4. TRBV21-1 is tagged as a pseudogene. This CDR3 region has 16 residues. The CDR3, as DNA: TGTGCCAGCAGCAAAGGTATCATACCTCGAGATGAAAAACTGTTTTTT. The encoded protein is CASSKGIIPRDEKLFF.

V and J are TRBV6-1 and TRBJ1-2, with TRBD1 as a possible D gene (5 bases). The CDR3 runs to 12 residues. CDR1 and CDR2 from the germline V gene are MNHNS and SASEGT. V was pared by 2 bases and J by 12 bases, with 13 bases between. In nucleotides, the CDR3 is TGTGCCAGCAGTGAAAGGAGGGGCCATAACACCTTC. Translation gives CASSERRGHNTF.

This clone showed up just once. This chain links TRBV3-1 (or the pseudogene TRBV3-2) with TRBJ1-4, with D perhaps TRBD1 (5 bases). The CDR3 is 15 residues long. Trimming cost V 1 base and J 7 bases, with 13 bases left between them. The germline CDR1 and CDR2 sequences are LGHDT and YNNKEL (reference sequence). The CDR3 loop reads CASSQARGGVEKLFF. The CDR3 DNA follows: TGTGCCAGCAGCCAAGCGAGGGGAGGAGTTGAAAAACTGTTTTTT.

The gene calls are TRBV2 and TRBJ1-4, with TRBD1 matching 7 bases. The CDR3 runs 15 residues. Germline V gene data show CDR1 as SNHLY and CDR2 as FYNNEI. V lost 6 bases to trimming and J lost 5 bases; unmatched junction nucleotides: 9. CDR3 residues: CASRQRTGGNEKLFF. CDR3 nucleotide sequence: TGTGCCAGCAGGCAGCGGACAGGCGGAAATGAAAAACTGTTTTTT.

V and J are TRBV29-1 and TRBJ1-1; D gene uncertain. Germline values: CDR1 SQVTM, CDR2 ANQGSEA. V lost 3 bases, J lost 6 bases, and 14 bases lay in between. This CDR3 is built from 13 residues. For the CDR3, the DNA is TGCAGCGTTGAGAGTGGTCTGAAACCTGAAGCTTTCTTT. This encodes CSVESGLKPEAFF.